This TCR beta chain comes out of a study of PD-L1 blockade in urothelial cancer. Study-level background: Atezolizumab therapy began for patients in 2014, dosed at 1,200 mg intravenously every 3 weeks. A median of about 140,000 T cells was found in the blood samples.

Time point indicated: pretreatment peripheral blood. V was trimmed by 6 bases and J by 0 bases, leaving 15 bases between them. The CDR3 is made up of 15 amino acids. Germline values: CDR1 MDHEN, CDR2 SYDVKM. Sequenced by immunoSEQ multiplex PCR; TCRdb stores in-frame clones only, minus some. The top ten hold 2.5% to 4% of the sample, which has about 130,000 clones, 70% to 85% seen once. The sample here was PBMCs, taken around atezolizumab (anti-PD-L1) treatment. The chain employs TRBV28 and TRBJ2-7; TRBD1 is a possible D gene (6 bases). This receptor was obtained from a man in his fifties with urothelial cancer. The chain's CDR3 is CASRARGSLSYEQYF. The CDR3 nucleotides read TGTGCCAGCAGGGCCAGGGGAAGTCTCTCCTACGAGCAGTACTTC.